One sample yielded the 6 T cell receptor beta chains listed below, sequenced in a study of blood T cell repertoires in COVID-19. Libraries were prepared by immunoSEQ multiplex PCR; TCRdb keeps only in-frame clonotypes and omits some of them. The table records around 150,000 clones, about 82% of them present only once. The sequencing input was peripheral blood. The receptor set was obtained from an elderly woman with active or convalescent COVID-19.

The chain recombines TRBV24-1 with TRBJ2-7; D is perhaps TRBD1 (6 bases). V was trimmed by 3 bases and J by 2 bases, leaving 7 bases between them. CDR1 and CDR2 (germline): KGHDR, SFDVKD. This CDR3 region has 13 residues. The CDR3 bases are TGTGCCACCAGTGATACAGGGACCTACGAGCAGTACTTC. Residues: CATSDTGTYEQYF.

This clone turned up a few times. The chain combines TRBV2 with TRBJ1-1; a weak D match, TRBD1 (6 bases). Germline lookup yields CDR1 SNHLY and CDR2 FYNNEI. The CDR3 spans 13 residues. Trimming cost V 8 bases and J 2 bases, with 12 bases left between them. CDR3 residues: CASGGQRNTEAFF. CDR3 nucleotides: TGTGCCAGCGGGGGACAACGAAACACTGAAGCTTTCTTT. The variable domain in full, with the rest retrieved from reference TRBV2 and TRBJ1-1, is EPEVTQTPSHQVTQMGQEVILRCVPISNHLYFYWYRQILGQKVEFLVSFYNNEISEKSEIFDDQFSVERPDGSNFTLKIRSTKLEDSAMYFCASGGQRNTEAFFGQGTRLTVV.

The chain combines TRBV24-1 with TRBJ1-1; tentatively, D is TRBD1 (6 bases). Germline V gene lookup returns CDR1 KGHDR and CDR2 SFDVKD. The CDR3 has 14 amino acids. The germline V and J ends were trimmed by 4 bases and 6 bases, with 14 bases remaining between them. CDR3 DNA sequence: TGTGCCACCAGTGACAACAGGGTCCCCCCTGAAGCTTTCTTT. It is translated as CATSDNRVPPEAFF.

The V and J genes are TRBV2 and TRBJ1-2; 10 bases agree with TRBD1. V shed 2 bases and J 5 bases; nucleotides not matched to a gene: 17. The CDR3 is made up of 19 amino acids. CDR1 and CDR2 (germline): SNHLY, FYNNEI. This CDR3 reads CASSETLTFPGQGIYGYTF. The CDR3, as DNA: TGTGCCAGCAGTGAAACTCTTACTTTCCCGGGACAGGGGATTTATGGCTACACCTTC.

The genes are TRBV7-9 and TRBJ1-1, with D possibly being TRBD1 (5 bases). Trimming took 2 bases from V and 4 from J, leaving 8 bases between them. Germline V gene lookup returns CDR1 SEHNR and CDR2 FQNEAQ (reference sequence). The CDR3 runs to 13 residues. The CDR3 DNA follows: TGTGCCAGCAGCTTACCCGGGGGCACTGAAGCTTTCTTT. Its protein product is CASSLPGGTEAFF.

The V and J genes are TRBV18 and TRBJ1-1, with D perhaps TRBD1 (6 bases). The CDR3 totals 13 residues. V lost 6 bases, J lost 1 base, and 9 bases lay in between. From germline, CDR1 is KGHSH and CDR2 LQKENI. The CDR3 DNA sequence: TGTGCCAGCTCTGCGGGGGCGAACACTGAAGCTTTCTTT. Translated, it gives CASSAGANTEAFF.